These 29 T cell receptor beta chains share one sample of origin, sequenced in a study of identical twins. Via MiXCR, TCRdb re-called the 5' RACE reads, giving one row per CDR3 protein. The table has around 570,000 distinct CDR3 sequences, roughly 9.9% seen once; the top ten hold around 3.2%. These same records also appear under a second study, on yellow fever vaccine responses in identical twins.

Sequenced material: PBMCs. Receptors originate from a woman between 18 and 29 years old in good health.

This clonotype was counted only a few times. The rearrangement links TRBV7-9 to TRBJ2-5; no clear D gene. Germline V gene sequence: CDR1 SEHNR, CDR2 FQNEAQ (reference sequence). Trimming stripped 0 bases from V and 2 bases from J, with 10 bases between. The length of the CDR3 is 15 residues. In DNA form, the CDR3 reads TGTGCCAGCAGCTTAGCACAGCGTCTACAAGAGACCCAGTACTTC. Translating it yields CASSLAQRLQETQYF.

This clonotype came up once. The chain has TRBV6-1 and TRBJ2-1; D unresolved. The CDR3 sequence is 13 residues long. Trimming removed 4 bases at V and 8 bases at J, with 12 bases between. Germline-derived CDR1 and CDR2 are MNHNS and SASEGT. Here the CDR3 reads CASSGDVEDEQFF. CDR3 coding DNA: TGTGCCAGCAGTGGAGATGTTGAGGATGAGCAGTTCTTC.

This clonotype was picked up a small number of times. The chain links TRBV6-2 or TRBV6-3 to TRBJ2-3; weak D call: TRBD2 (5 bases). The germline V and J ends were trimmed by 8 bases and 0 bases, with 12 bases remaining between them. The CDR3 sequence is 14 residues long. CDR1 and CDR2 (germline): MNHEY, SVGEGT. In DNA, the CDR3 is TGTGCCAGCGGCGGGCAGGCGAGCACAGATACGCAGTATTTT. This encodes CASGGQASTDTQYF.

The chain combines TRBV7-9 with TRBJ2-7; D is undetermined. The CDR3 runs 14 residues. Germline CDR1 reads SEHNR; CDR2 reads FQNEAQ (reference sequence). The V and J ends lost 1 base and 6 bases respectively, with 13 bases between them. In DNA, the CDR3 is TGTGCCAGCAGCTTAGGTGGGCTATTCGGCGAGCAGTACTTC. It encodes CASSLGGLFGEQYF.

This clonotype showed up many times. The V call is TRBV27, the J call TRBJ2-1; D is uncertain. The germline CDR1 and CDR2 sequences are MNHEY and SMNVEV (reference sequence). Trimming removed 7 bases at V and 3 bases at J, with 13 bases between. The CDR3 spans 14 residues. The DNA of the CDR3 is TGTGCCAGCACCTTCTCGGTGGGCTACAATGAGCAGTTCTTC. Amino acids: CASTFSVGYNEQFF.

This clonotype turned up a few times. This chain connects TRBV20-1 to TRBJ2-7; D might be TRBD1 or TRBD2, each matching 6 bases. CDR1 and CDR2 from the germline V gene are DFQATT and SNEGSKA (reference sequence). V was clipped by 3 bases and J by 5 bases, with 23 bases between them. The CDR3 length is 16 residues. CDR3 region: CSASPAGHLPPNEQYF. CDR3 sequence (DNA): TGCAGTGCTAGTCCCGCGGGACACCTTCCCCCAAACGAGCAGTACTTC.

The chain carries TRBV4-3 and TRBJ2-2; a weak D match, TRBD1 (6 bases). Trimming cost V 1 base and J 2 bases, with 14 bases left between them. Germline CDR1 reads LGHNA; CDR2 reads YSLEER. The CDR3 spans 17 residues. Here the CDR3 reads CASSQAPDSLNTGELFF. The CDR3 DNA sequence: TGCGCCAGCAGCCAAGCCCCGGACAGTCTAAACACCGGGGAGCTGTTTTTT.

This chain uses TRBV7-9 with TRBJ2-5; the D is unclear. CDR1 is SEHNR and CDR2 is FQNEAQ in the germline V gene (reference sequence). CDR3 length: 14 residues. Trimming removed 6 bases at V and 0 bases at J, with 11 bases between. CDR3 sequence (DNA): TGTGCCAGCAGAGAGGACGGGTACCAAGAGACCCAGTACTTC. Translation gives CASREDGYQETQYF.

This clonotype appeared many times. V and J are TRBV20-1 and TRBJ2-4, with 7 bases fitting TRBD2. The CDR3 totals 11 residues. Germline V gene sequence: CDR1 DFQATT, CDR2 SNEGSKA (reference sequence). The V gene end was trimmed by 6 bases and the J gene end by 7 bases; junction bases not matched to a gene: 3. The CDR3 nucleotides read TGCAGTGCACGGGAGGAGAACATTCAGTACTTC. This gives the protein CSAREENIQYF.

This clonotype was observed many times. V gene TRBV3-1 combines with J gene TRBJ2-7; no clear D gene. Germline V gene lookup returns CDR1 LGHDT and CDR2 YNNKEL (reference sequence). V shed 4 bases and J shed 4 bases, with 17 bases lying between them. There are 15 residues in the CDR3. This CDR3 is CASSPPVGLGYEQYF. As DNA, the CDR3 is TGTGCCAGCAGCCCACCCGTGGGGTTGGGGTACGAGCAGTACTTC.

This clonotype was picked up a small number of times. The chain is built from TRBV6-5 and TRBJ1-6; 10 bases are shared with TRBD1. CDR3 length: 15 amino acids. Per germline, CDR1 MNHEY and CDR2 SVGAGI. V dropped 4 bases and J dropped 8; count of bases not matched to a gene: 5. CDR3 residues: CASSSWTGGYSPLHF. The CDR3, as DNA: TGTGCCAGCAGTTCTTGGACAGGGGGATATTCACCCCTCCACTTT.

The chain uses TRBV24-1 and TRBJ2-3; 10 nucleotides match TRBD2. Germline V gene sequence: CDR1 KGHDR, CDR2 SFDVKD. The CDR3 has 17 amino acids. The J segment lost 3 bases and the V segment lost 3 bases, leaving 8 bases of the junction unmatched. The CDR3 here is CATSDARLAGATDTQYF. The CDR3 DNA reads TGTGCCACCAGTGATGCAAGGCTAGCGGGGGCGACAGATACGCAGTATTTT.

The V call is TRBV4-1, the J call TRBJ2-3; 9 bases are shared with TRBD2. This CDR3 is 18 amino acids long. Germline trimming cut 0 bases from V and 8 bases from J; bases unmatched to any gene: 15. Germline CDR1 and CDR2: MGHRA and YSYEKL. The CDR3 reads CASSQDPGLALTQGTQYF. For the CDR3, the DNA is TGCGCCAGCAGCCAAGACCCGGGACTAGCCCTCACCCAGGGTACGCAGTATTTT.

This clonotype showed up many times. The rearrangement joins TRBV29-1 to TRBJ1-2, with D perhaps matching TRBD1 (6 bases). The CDR3 consists of 13 residues. CDR1 is SQVTM, CDR2 ANQGSEA, per germline. V shed 4 bases and J shed 5 bases, with 14 bases lying between them. In DNA form, the CDR3 reads TGCAGCGTTGGGACAGCCCTGGAGTATGGCTACACCTTC. Protein sequence: CSVGTALEYGYTF.

This rearrangement joins TRBV6-5 to TRBJ2-5; D is perhaps TRBD2 (5 bases). The germline V gene encodes CDR1 MNHEY and CDR2 SVGAGI. The CDR3 sequence is 12 residues long. V shed 6 bases and J shed 6 bases, with 11 bases lying between them. The DNA of the CDR3 is TGTGCCAGCAGCCCTACTAGGAAGACCCAGTACTTC. As protein: CASSPTRKTQYF.

This clonotype was counted between two and nine times. V gene TRBV29-1 combines with J gene TRBJ2-7; D is uncertain. Germline V CDR1 and CDR2: SQVTM, ANQGSEA. V lost 4 bases to trimming and J lost 1 base, with 14 bases between them. There are 14 residues in the CDR3. CDR3 region: CSVAPPGVSYEQYF. DNA for the CDR3: TGCAGCGTTGCCCCCCCCGGAGTGTCCTACGAGCAGTACTTC.

This rearrangement joins TRBV29-1 to TRBJ2-5, with TRBD1 matching 8 bases. This CDR3 has 13 residues. Germline CDR1 SQVTM, CDR2 ANQGSEA. V lost 7 bases to trimming and J lost 4 bases; unmatched junction nucleotides: 8. The CDR3 spells CSADRGKRETQYF. In DNA form, the CDR3 reads TGCAGCGCCGACAGGGGAAAAAGAGAGACCCAGTACTTC.

The rearrangement uses TRBV10-3 and TRBJ1-1; no firm D call. CDR3 length: 10 residues. The germline CDR1 and CDR2 sequences are ENHRY and SYGVKD. The CDR3 DNA follows: TGTGCGACCGGGGACACTGAAGCTTTCTTT. It yields the protein CATGDTEAFF.

This clonotype was counted only a few times. The V and J genes are TRBV27 and TRBJ2-2, with 9 bases identical to TRBD2. This CDR3 spans 19 amino acids. Germline CDR1 and CDR2: MNHEY and SMNVEV (reference sequence). The V segment lost 2 bases and the J segment 5 bases; nucleotides outside the gene matches: 15. CDR3 sequence (DNA): TGTGCCAGCAGTTTAGACGTGGGGGGGTTAGCGGGGGCAACCGGGGAGCTGTTTTTT. Protein: CASSLDVGGLAGATGELFF.

This clonotype was seen many times. V and J are TRBV6-2 or TRBV6-3 and TRBJ2-7, with a tentative D call TRBD2 (6 bases). The CDR3 totals 14 residues. CDR1 is MNHEY and CDR2 is SVGEGT in the germline V gene. Trimming took 0 bases from V and 3 from J, leaving 9 bases between them. The CDR3 DNA follows: TGTGCCAGCAGTTACTCGAGACTAGTCTACGAGCAGTACTTC. Translating it yields CASSYSRLVYEQYF.

This clonotype showed up just once. The J gene is TRBJ2-1, the V gene TRBV7-2, with TRBD2 as a possible D gene (6 bases). The germline V gene encodes CDR1 SGHTA and CDR2 FQGNSA. The V end lost 4 bases, the J end lost 5 bases, and 15 bases lay between the germline ends. There are 15 residues in the CDR3. CDR3 in amino acids: CASSYRDLDDNEQFF. For the CDR3, the DNA is TGTGCCAGCAGCTACCGGGACTTAGACGACAATGAGCAGTTCTTC. The whole variable domain, remainder taken from reference TRBV7-2 and TRBJ2-1, is GAGVSQSPSNKVTEKGKDVELRCDPISGHTALYWYRQSLGQGLEFLIYFQGNSAPDKSGLPSDRFSAERTGGSVSTLTIQRTQQEDSAVYLCASSYRDLDDNEQFFGPGTRLTVL.

The chain recombines TRBV7-9 with TRBJ2-1, with 14 nucleotides matching TRBD2. Germline V gives CDR1 SEHNR, CDR2 FQNEAQ (reference sequence). CDR3 length: 16 residues. Losses at the gene ends were 7 bases for V and 9 bases for J; bases not matched to a gene: 11. The CDR3 spells CASTYPTSGGAGEQFF. The CDR3 DNA follows: TGTGCCAGCACCTACCCGACTAGCGGGGGGGCCGGTGAGCAGTTCTTC.

This clonotype has just a few counts. This chain's CDR3 is CASSPFTGAPTDTQYF. CDR3 in DNA: TGTGCCAGCAGCCCATTCACCGGGGCCCCCACAGATACGCAGTATTTT. The rearrangement joins TRBV7-9 to TRBJ2-3; the D call may be TRBD1 or TRBD2 (5 bases each). Looked up from germline, CDR1 is SEHNR and CDR2 is FQNEAQ (reference sequence). The CDR3 consists of 16 residues. V lost 5 bases, J lost 2 bases, and 17 bases lay in between.

This clonotype turned up a few times. The chain recombines TRBV10-2 with TRBJ2-2, with D hard to call. Germline-derived CDR1 and CDR2 are WSHSY and SAAADI. Trimming took 3 bases from V and 6 from J, leaving 5 bases between them. CDR3 length: 12 amino acids. This CDR3 is CASSDIPGELFF. The CDR3 DNA follows: TGCGCCAGCAGTGATATCCCCGGGGAGCTGTTTTTT.

This clonotype was picked up many times. The chain is built from TRBV7-9 and TRBJ2-3, with TRBD2 identical over 7 bases. Germline V gives CDR1 SEHNR, CDR2 FQNEAQ (reference sequence). The V segment lost 5 bases and the J segment 2 bases; nucleotides outside the gene matches: 7. The CDR3 sequence is 15 residues long. Written as DNA, the CDR3 is TGTGCCAGCAGCGTGCCGCTAGCGGACACAGATACGCAGTATTTT. The encoded protein is CASSVPLADTDTQYF.

The chain couples TRBV7-2 to TRBJ2-7; 10 positions agree with TRBD2. V was pared by 3 bases and J by 0 bases, with 8 bases of the junction left unmatched. The CDR3 spans 17 residues. The V gene's germline CDR1 is SGHTA and CDR2 FQGNSA. The DNA of the CDR3 is TGTGCCAGCAGCTTTCGGACTAGCGGTAGGGTCTCCTACGAGCAGTACTTC. It specifies CASSFRTSGRVSYEQYF.

This clonotype showed up just a few times. The gene calls are TRBV5-1 and TRBJ2-1, with a weak D call TRBD2 (5 bases). The CDR3 loop spans 15 amino acids. Germline V lookup: CDR1 SGHRS, CDR2 YFSETQ. Between the trimmed V and J ends, which lost 0 bases and 7 bases, there was a span of 14 bases. This CDR3 is CASSLDPPADNEQFF. DNA of the CDR3: TGCGCCAGCAGCTTGGATCCCCCAGCGGATAATGAGCAGTTCTTC. Using reference TRBV5-1 and TRBJ2-1 for the parts outside the CDR3, the full variable domain is KAGVTQTPRYLIKTRGQQVTLSCSPISGHRSVSWYQQTPGQGLQFLFEYFSETQRNKGNFPGRFSGRQFSNSRSEMNVSTLELGDSALYLCASSLDPPADNEQFFGPGTRLTVL.

The sample holds many counts of this clonotype. The chain carries TRBV4-3 and TRBJ2-7, with 9 nucleotides matching TRBD1. The CDR3 has 18 residues. The trim removed 0 bases at V and 3 bases at J, leaving 12 bases unmatched. Germline values: CDR1 LGHNA, CDR2 YSLEER. The DNA for the CDR3 is TGCGCCAGCAGCCAAGATCTGACGGGACAGGGAGGAAACTACGAGCAGTACTTC. It is translated as CASSQDLTGQGGNYEQYF.

Only a few counts were recorded for this clonotype. This chain links TRBV28 with TRBJ2-7; either TRBD1 or TRBD2 may supply D (6 bases each). Trimming removed 8 bases at V and 3 bases at J, with 14 bases between. Germline CDR1 reads MDHEN; CDR2 reads SYDVKM. This CDR3 comprises 13 residues. CDR3 nucleotide sequence: TGTGCCAGCCGCCGGGGGCAAAACTACGAGCAGTACTTC. This sequence encodes CASRRGQNYEQYF.